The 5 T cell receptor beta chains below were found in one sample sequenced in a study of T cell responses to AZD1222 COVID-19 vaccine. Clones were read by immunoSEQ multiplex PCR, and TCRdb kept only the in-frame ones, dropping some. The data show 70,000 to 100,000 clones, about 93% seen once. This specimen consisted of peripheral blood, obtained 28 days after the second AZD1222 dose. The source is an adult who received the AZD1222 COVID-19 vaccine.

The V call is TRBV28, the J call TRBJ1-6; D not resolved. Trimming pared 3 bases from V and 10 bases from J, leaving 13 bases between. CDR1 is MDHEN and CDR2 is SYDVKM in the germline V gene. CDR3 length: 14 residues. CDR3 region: CASSLETTRSPLHF. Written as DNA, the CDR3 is TGTGCCAGCAGTTTGGAGACCACTCGGTCACCCCTCCACTTT.

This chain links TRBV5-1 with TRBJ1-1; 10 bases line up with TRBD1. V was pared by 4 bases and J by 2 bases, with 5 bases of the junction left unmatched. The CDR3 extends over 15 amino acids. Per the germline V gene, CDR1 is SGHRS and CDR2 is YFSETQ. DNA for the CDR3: TGCGCCAGCAGCGTACGACAGGGGGCAAACACTGAAGCTTTCTTT. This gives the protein CASSVRQGANTEAFF.

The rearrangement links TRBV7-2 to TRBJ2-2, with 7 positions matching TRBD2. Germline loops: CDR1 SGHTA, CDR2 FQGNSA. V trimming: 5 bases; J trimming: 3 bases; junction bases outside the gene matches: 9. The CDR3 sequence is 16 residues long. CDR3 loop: CASSPRTRADTGELFF. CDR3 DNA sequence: TGTGCCAGCAGCCCCAGGACTAGGGCGGACACCGGGGAGCTGTTTTTT.

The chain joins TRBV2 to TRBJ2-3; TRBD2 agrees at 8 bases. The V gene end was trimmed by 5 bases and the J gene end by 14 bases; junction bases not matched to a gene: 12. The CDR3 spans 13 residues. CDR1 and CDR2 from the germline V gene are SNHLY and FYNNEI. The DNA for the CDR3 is TGTGCCAGCAGTCCCCTACTAGCGGCCTTTCCGTATTTT. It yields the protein CASSPLLAAFPYF.

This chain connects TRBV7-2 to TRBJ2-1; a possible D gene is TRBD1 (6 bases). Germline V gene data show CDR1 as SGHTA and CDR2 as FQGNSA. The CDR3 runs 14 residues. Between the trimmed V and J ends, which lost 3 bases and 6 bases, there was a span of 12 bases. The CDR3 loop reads CASSFATGGNEQFF. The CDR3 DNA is TGTGCCAGCAGCTTTGCGACAGGTGGCAATGAGCAGTTCTTC.